What follows is one T cell receptor beta chain and its context. Antigen specificity is unknown. The sample is drawn from a study of cytomegalovirus exposure and HLA in healthy donors. Overall study results and limits: Among TCR beta chains, those listed as cytomegalovirus-associated numbered over 150. Another analysis was done later, and it associated 15,000 to 20,000 TCR beta sequences with HLA alleles at 0.05 false discovery rate. In an earlier analysis, in some 600 donors, most V segments appeared productive either ~87% or ~30% of the time. Association of a missense DCLRE1C variant with TCR beta V- and J-gene trimming was reported in a later analysis.

The PCR ran on 60 Vbeta and 13 Jbeta primers. Sequencing was performed with immunoSEQ multiplex PCR; in TCRdb, only in-frame clones are kept and a portion is missing. Here the sample spans 150,000 to 200,000 clones, about 80% being singletons. The specimen sequenced was PBMCs. This receptor was obtained from a woman under 30 in good health and CMV-seropositive.

The CDR3 sequence: CASSLGPVSSYEQYF. The CDR3 DNA is TGTGCCAGCAGCTTGGGGCCCGTAAGCTCCTACGAGCAGTACTTC. The chain has TRBV11-2 and TRBJ2-7; TRBD1 is a possible D gene (5 bases). The CDR3 has 15 amino acids. Germline V gene lookup returns CDR1 SGHAT and CDR2 FQNNGV. V was shortened by 3 bases and J by 0 bases, with 12 bases between the two germline ends.